This T cell receptor (beta chain) was sequenced in a study of early T cells in non-severe SARS-CoV-2 infection. In the library, individual cDNA molecules carried attached unique molecular identifiers. A single record per CDR3 protein comes from TCRdb applying MiXCR to the 5' RACE reads. In the table there are roughly 83,000 distinct CDR3 sequences, less than 15% of which are singletons. Per germline, CDR1 SGHTA and CDR2 FQGTGA. V gave up 1 base and J gave up 3 bases, with 7 bases separating them. The CDR3 contains 13 residues. Sequences were derived from whole blood, sampled at baseline. The chain uses TRBV7-3 and TRBJ2-7; either TRBD1 or TRBD2 may fit D (5 bases each). This sequence originates from an adult who was a healthcare worker with PCR-confirmed SARS-CoV-2 infection or an uninfected control (not recorded which). CDR3 in amino acids: CASSLRDGYEQYF. CDR3 coding DNA: TGTGCCAGCAGCTTAAGGGACGGCTACGAGCAGTACTTC.